This T cell receptor (beta chain) was sequenced in a study of blood T cell repertoires in COVID-19 (TCRdb year 2020). Background on the whole study: The collaborator samples originated in the United States, Italy and Spain and spanned the acute and convalescent phases of COVID-19. The prospective study material was composed of cDNA or gDNA derived from T cells, B-cell-depleted T cells, or PBMCs. Deeply sampled blood TCRbeta repertoires from subjects exposed to, actively infected with, or recovered from COVID-19 were included in the dataset. The repertoires were released in a freely available public database intended as a resource for research on the immune response to SARS-CoV-2. The samples were drawn from the first 160 participants of the ongoing ImmuneRACE study and from under 1,500 subjects provided by 6 global collaborators. A de-identified subject ID, COVID-19 status, age in years and sex were almost always included in the sample metadata. Where available, HLA class I and class II types were obtained from metadata supplied by the sample provider rather than from assay-based typing.

TCRbeta CDR3 regions were amplified from genomic DNA using the immunoSEQ Assay, a bias-controlled multiplex PCR. In the paper's pipeline: The number of nucleated cells in each sample was estimated from the amplification of reference gene primers within the assay. Sequence reads were collapsed and filtered to measure the absolute abundance of every unique TCRbeta CDR3 rearrangement. For each sample, productive Simpson clonality was calculated by taking the square root of Simpson's diversity index across productive rearrangements. TCRdb limited this immuneACCESS table to in-frame rearrangements with V and J called. A share of clones is missing; checked studies link under half to unresolved V genes, and the rest is unexplained. V, J and clone size derive from that table, while D and trimming were established from the DNA sequence. The sample table holds fewer than 300,000 clones, of which 88% were seen once. About 4% of the sample rests with the top ten.

The research as a whole found: Clinical and demographic metadata were provided uncurated, with the amount varying by source and participant.

A second Seattle source provided samples from volunteer blood donors who had recovered from COVID-19. Each collaborating institution followed its own protocols to collect whole blood in K2EDTA tubes. For TCRbeta analysis, collaborators shipped samples as frozen whole blood, isolated PBMCs, or DNA extracted from either of those sample types. In regard to this clone: The antigen it binds to is not known. Base qualities are not at hand, and no much larger clone is one base apart.

According to the germline V gene, CDR1 reads SNHLY and CDR2 reads FYNNEI. The CDR3 runs 16 amino acids, cysteine and phenylalanine included. The read is trimmed to its CDR3 DNA, 48 bases read in frame from base 1. Germline trimming: 6 bases from V, 6 bases from J; junction bases outside gene matches: 11. The sample was peripheral blood. Recombination joined TRBV2 with TRBJ1-2; TRBD1 lines up with 12 middle nucleotides. This receptor was identified in a man aged 60-69 years who had recovered from COVID-19. At the DNA level, the sequence is TGTGCCAGCAGGCGACTGGGACAGGGGGCGCACGATGGCTACACCTTC. Its coded protein is CASRRLGQGAHDGYTF.